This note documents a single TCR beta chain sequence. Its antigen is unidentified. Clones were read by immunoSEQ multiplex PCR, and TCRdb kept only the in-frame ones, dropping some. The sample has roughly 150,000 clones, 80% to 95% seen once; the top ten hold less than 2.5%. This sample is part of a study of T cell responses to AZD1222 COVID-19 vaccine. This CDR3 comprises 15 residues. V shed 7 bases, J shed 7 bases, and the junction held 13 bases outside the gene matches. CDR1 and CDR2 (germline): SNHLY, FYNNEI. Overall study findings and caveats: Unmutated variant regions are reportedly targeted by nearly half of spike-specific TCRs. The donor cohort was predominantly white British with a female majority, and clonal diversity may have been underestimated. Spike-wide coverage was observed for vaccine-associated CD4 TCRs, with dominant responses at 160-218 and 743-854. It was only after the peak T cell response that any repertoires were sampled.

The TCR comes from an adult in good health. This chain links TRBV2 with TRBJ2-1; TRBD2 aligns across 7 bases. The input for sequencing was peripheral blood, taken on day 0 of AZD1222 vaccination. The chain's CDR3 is CASMGGVHQGNEQFF. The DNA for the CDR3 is TGTGCCAGCATGGGGGGGGTCCACCAGGGTAATGAGCAGTTCTTC.